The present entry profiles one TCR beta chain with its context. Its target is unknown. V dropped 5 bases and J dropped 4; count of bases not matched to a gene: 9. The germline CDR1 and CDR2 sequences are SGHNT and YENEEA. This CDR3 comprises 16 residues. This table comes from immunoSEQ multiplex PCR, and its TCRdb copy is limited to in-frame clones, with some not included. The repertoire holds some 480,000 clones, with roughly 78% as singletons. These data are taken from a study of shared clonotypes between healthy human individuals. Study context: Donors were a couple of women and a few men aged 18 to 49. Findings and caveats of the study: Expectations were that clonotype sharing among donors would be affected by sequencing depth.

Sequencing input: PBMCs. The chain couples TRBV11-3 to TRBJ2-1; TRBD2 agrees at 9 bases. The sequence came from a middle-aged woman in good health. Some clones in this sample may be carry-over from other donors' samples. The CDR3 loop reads CASSVAGVNGYNEQFF. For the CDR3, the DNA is TGTGCCAGCAGCGTAGCGGGAGTGAATGGGTACAATGAGCAGTTCTTC.